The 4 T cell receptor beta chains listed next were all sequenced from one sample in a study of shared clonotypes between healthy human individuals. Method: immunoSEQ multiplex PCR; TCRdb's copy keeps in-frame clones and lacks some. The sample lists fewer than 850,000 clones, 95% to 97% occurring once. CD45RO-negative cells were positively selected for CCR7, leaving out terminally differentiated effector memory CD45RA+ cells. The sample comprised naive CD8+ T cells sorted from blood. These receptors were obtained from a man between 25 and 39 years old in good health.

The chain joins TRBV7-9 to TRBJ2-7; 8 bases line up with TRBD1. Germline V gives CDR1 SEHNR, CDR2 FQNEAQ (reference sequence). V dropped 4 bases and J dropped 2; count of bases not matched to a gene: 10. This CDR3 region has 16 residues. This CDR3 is CASSSLTTGVAYEQYF. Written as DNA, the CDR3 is TGTGCCAGCAGCTCGCTGACGACAGGGGTTGCCTACGAGCAGTACTTC.

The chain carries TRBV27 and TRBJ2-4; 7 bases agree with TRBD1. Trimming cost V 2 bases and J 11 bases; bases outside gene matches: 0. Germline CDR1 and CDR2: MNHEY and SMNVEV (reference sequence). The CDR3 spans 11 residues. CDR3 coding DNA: TGTGCCAGCAGTTTAGGGACAGTTCAGTACTTC. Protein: CASSLGTVQYF.

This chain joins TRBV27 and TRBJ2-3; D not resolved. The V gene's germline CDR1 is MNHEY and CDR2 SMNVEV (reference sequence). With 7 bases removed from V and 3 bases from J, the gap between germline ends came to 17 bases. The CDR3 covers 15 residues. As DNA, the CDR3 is TGTGCCAGCACCGAACGGCTTGACTGGACAGATACGCAGTATTTT. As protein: CASTERLDWTDTQYF.

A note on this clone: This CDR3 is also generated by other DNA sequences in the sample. CDR3 DNA sequence: TGTGCCAGCAGTTCCGGGACTAGCGGGGTCTACGAGCAGTACTTC. Translation gives CASSSGTSGVYEQYF. The chain couples TRBV27 to TRBJ2-7; TRBD2 aligns across 13 bases. The trim removed 4 bases at V and 3 bases at J, leaving 3 bases unmatched. Germline CDR1 MNHEY, CDR2 SMNVEV (reference sequence). The length of the CDR3 is 15 residues.